The 21 T cell receptor beta chains given below trace back to one sample, sequenced in a study of T cell responses to AZD1222 COVID-19 vaccine (dated by TCRdb to about 2021). Library prep was done by the immunoSEQ multiplex PCR assay. TCRdb retrieved this table from immuneACCESS and kept in-frame rearrangements only. Not all clones are present; in checked studies, unresolved V genes account for under half, and no reason is known for the remainder. This sample holds some 130,000 clones; 90% to 95% were observed only once. The ten largest clones capture approximately 6.8% of the sample. This sample's time point label indicates: about 28 days (+/-7) after the second vaccine dose. Sequenced material: peripheral blood, taken 28 days after the second AZD1222 dose. These receptors were taken from an adult who received the AZD1222 COVID-19 vaccine.

The rearrangement uses TRBV4-1 and TRBJ2-7; no clear D gene. This CDR3 contains 14 residues. V was pared by 4 bases and J by 4 bases, with 14 bases between. CDR1 MGHRA and CDR2 YSYEKL come from the germline V gene. The CDR3 sequence is CASSRWQRSYEQYF. In nucleotides, the CDR3 is TGCGCCAGCAGCCGATGGCAGAGATCTTACGAGCAGTACTTC.

The rearrangement joins TRBV5-8 to TRBJ2-1; 8 nucleotides match TRBD2. Germline CDR1 SGHTS, CDR2 YDEGEE. The length of the CDR3 is 13 residues. The V segment lost 0 bases and the J segment 9 bases; nucleotides outside the gene matches: 2. The CDR3 DNA reads as TGTGCCAGCAGCTTGGGCGGGGGGTTTGAGCAGTTCTTC. Its translation is CASSLGGGFEQFF.

The rearrangement joins TRBV4-1 to TRBJ1-1; D perhaps matches TRBD1 (5 bases). The CDR3 consists of 16 residues. In germline, CDR1 is MGHRA, CDR2 YSYEKL. V was cut by 0 bases and J by 0 bases, with 11 bases left in between. This CDR3 is CASSQDQGALNTEAFF. The CDR3 DNA sequence: TGCGCCAGCAGCCAAGATCAGGGTGCTTTGAACACTGAAGCTTTCTTT.

The chain employs TRBV11-3 and TRBJ2-2; D unresolved. The length of the CDR3 is 15 residues. Per germline, CDR1 SGHNT and CDR2 YENEEA. Trimming removed 1 base from V and 5 bases from J, with 11 bases in between. DNA for the CDR3: TGTGCCAGCAGCTTAGGACTCCGGTGGACCGGGGAGCTGTTTTTT. Amino acid sequence: CASSLGLRWTGELFF.

This chain connects TRBV19 to TRBJ2-5; TRBD2 is a possible D gene (5 bases). Trimming took off 6 bases at V and 4 bases at J, with 15 bases between the two ends. In germline, CDR1 is LNHDA, CDR2 SQIVND (reference sequence). This CDR3 region has 14 residues. The CDR3 loop is CASSIGLARETQYF. The CDR3 nucleotides are TGTGCCAGTAGCATCGGGCTAGCAAGAGAGACCCAGTACTTC.

This clone ranks as medium-sized. The rearrangement uses TRBV11-1 and TRBJ2-7, with TRBD1 matching 9 bases. The CDR3 runs 16 residues. The germline gives CDR1 SGHAT, CDR2 FQDESV (reference sequence). Trimming at V came to 2 bases and at J to 0 bases, leaving 5 bases not matched to a gene. This CDR3 is CASSLTGGEFSYEQYF. The CDR3 nucleotides are TGTGCCAGCAGCTTAACAGGGGGCGAATTCTCCTACGAGCAGTACTTC.

The rearrangement links TRBV3-1 (or the pseudogene TRBV3-2) to TRBJ2-3; D gene ambiguous. In germline, CDR1 is LGHDT, CDR2 YNNKEL (reference sequence). The CDR3 contains 18 residues. V was cut by 1 base and J by 0 bases, with 17 bases left in between. The CDR3 sequence is CASSQAQSTGLSTDTQYF. The CDR3 region has the DNA TGTGCCAGCAGCCAAGCCCAATCGACTGGTTTAAGCACAGATACGCAGTATTTT.

The chain combines TRBV30 with TRBJ1-1; D is uncertain. CDR1 and CDR2 (germline): GTSNPN, SVGIG (reference sequence). There are 14 residues in the CDR3. Trimming left V 2 bases short and J 6 bases short, with 16 bases between. The CDR3 region has the DNA TGTGCCTGGAGTTCGGGCAGAAGGGTTCCTGAAGCTTTCTTT. Translation gives CAWSSGRRVPEAFF.

With respect to this clone: Other DNA variants within this sample encode the same CDR3. The chain has TRBV6-5 and TRBJ1-5; D is uncertain. Trimming shortened V by 2 bases and J by 2 bases, and 4 bases separated the two germline ends. The germline CDR1 and CDR2 sequences are MNHEY and SVGAGI. CDR3 length: 13 amino acids. In DNA form, the CDR3 reads TGTGCCAGCAGTTACAGGGGCAATCAGCCCCAGCATTTT. This encodes CASSYRGNQPQHF.

The V gene is TRBV5-4, the J gene TRBJ2-2; 7 bases align to TRBD1. The length of the CDR3 is 16 residues. The junction had 7 bases not matched to a gene; V was cut back by 4 bases and J by 1 base. The germline CDR1 and CDR2 sequences are SGHNT and YYREEE (reference sequence). CDR3 loop: CASSGSGTENTGELFF. As DNA, the CDR3 is TGTGCCAGCAGCGGGTCCGGGACAGAGAACACCGGGGAGCTGTTTTTT. Full variable domain (remainder filled in from reference TRBV5-4 and TRBJ2-2): ETGVTQSPTHLIKTRGQQVTLRCSSQSGHNTVSWYQQALGQGPQFIFQYYREEENGRGNFPPRFSGLQFPNYSSELNVNALELDDSALYLCASSGSGTENTGELFFGEGSRLTVL.

The V call is TRBV7-9, the J call TRBJ1-2; D is perhaps TRBD1 (5 bases). The germline gives CDR1 SEHNR, CDR2 FQNEAQ (reference sequence). The CDR3 loop spans 13 amino acids. Trimming removed 6 bases at V and 8 bases at J, with 16 bases between. The CDR3 protein is CASSFSGDGGYTF. The CDR3 DNA follows: TGTGCCAGCAGTTTTTCGGGGGACGGCGGCTACACCTTC.

J is TRBJ1-6 and V is TRBV6-5, with D tentatively TRBD1 (5 bases). Germline values: CDR1 MNHEY, CDR2 SVGAGI. The CDR3 has 14 residues. V gave up 2 bases and J gave up 8 bases, with 10 bases separating them. CDR3 nucleotide sequence: TGTGCCAGCAGTTACCCAGGGCCTCATTCACCCCTCCACTTT. Protein sequence: CASSYPGPHSPLHF.

V gene TRBV11-2 combines with J gene TRBJ2-7; no firm D call. V lost 1 base to trimming and J lost 3 bases, with 13 bases between them. The CDR3 length is 15 residues. Germline V gives CDR1 SGHAT, CDR2 FQNNGV. The DNA of the CDR3 is TGTGCCAGCAGCTTAGCCCTCTGGGCAGACTACGAGCAGTACTTC. This gives the protein CASSLALWADYEQYF.

This sequence joins TRBV2 and TRBJ1-6; D perhaps matches TRBD1 (6 bases). CDR3 length: 14 residues. Germline assignment: CDR1 SNHLY and CDR2 FYNNEI. The V gene lost 11 bases and the J gene lost 3 bases, with 14 bases spanning the gap. The CDR3 nucleotides read TGTGCCTCGCGACAGGATCTCTATAATTCACCCCTCCACTTT. Translation: CASRQDLYNSPLHF.

The chain combines TRBV27 with TRBJ2-3; 8 nucleotides align to TRBD1. The trim removed 6 bases at V and 3 bases at J, leaving 2 bases unmatched. This CDR3 contains 13 residues. Germline-derived CDR1 and CDR2 are MNHEY and SMNVEV (reference sequence). CDR3 in DNA: TGTGCCAGCAGCGGACAGGGAACAGATACGCAGTATTTT. Protein product: CASSGQGTDTQYF.

The rearrangement uses TRBV7-6 and TRBJ1-1; D is unclear. Trimming pared 1 base from V and 3 bases from J, leaving 18 bases between. The CDR3 length is 17 residues. Germline V gene lookup returns CDR1 SGHVS and CDR2 FNYEAQ. CDR3 sequence: CASSLGVRPTKDTEAFF. The CDR3 DNA sequence: TGTGCCAGCAGCTTAGGGGTTAGGCCAACAAAGGACACTGAAGCTTTCTTT.

The chain links TRBV13 to TRBJ1-2; D is uncertain. The CDR3 spans 11 residues. The V end was cut by 0 bases, the J end by 7 bases, with 3 bases between. Germline-derived CDR1 and CDR2 are PRHDT and FYEKMQ (reference sequence). The CDR3 loop reads CASSLGVGYTF. CDR3 sequence (DNA): TGTGCCAGCAGCTTAGGTGTTGGCTACACCTTC. The entire variable domain, with the rest obtained from reference TRBV13 and TRBJ1-2, is as follows: AAGVIQSPRHLIKEKRETATLKCYPIPRHDTVYWYQQGPGQDPQFLISFYEKMQSDKGSIPDRFSAQQFSDYHSELNMSSLELGDSALYFCASSLGVGYTFGSGTRLTVV.

This clone came up once. The V and J genes are TRBV30 and TRBJ1-1, with 8 bases fitting TRBD1. The ends lost 5 bases at V and 1 base at J; junction bases unmatched: 6. Per germline, CDR1 GTSNPN and CDR2 SVGIG (reference sequence). The length of the CDR3 is 14 residues. The DNA of the CDR3 is TGTGCCTGGCCCCAGGGGGCGAGGAACACTGAAGCTTTCTTT. It specifies CAWPQGARNTEAFF.

The V and J genes are TRBV19 and TRBJ2-2; possibly TRBD1 for D (6 bases). In germline, CDR1 is LNHDA, CDR2 SQIVND (reference sequence). Trimming removed 0 bases from V and 6 bases from J, with 17 bases in between. The CDR3 spans 17 residues. The CDR3 spells CASSIDEYRVVAGELFF. CDR3 nucleotides: TGTGCCAGTAGTATAGACGAATACAGGGTTGTGGCCGGGGAGCTGTTTTTT. Full variable domain (missing parts from reference TRBV19 and TRBJ2-2): DGGITQSPKYLFRKEGQNVTLSCEQNLNHDAMYWYRQDPGQGLRLIYYSQIVNDFQKGDIAEGYSVSREKKESFPLTVTSAQKNPTAFYLCASSIDEYRVVAGELFFGEGSRLTVL.

The chain uses TRBV19 and TRBJ1-4, with TRBD1 matching over 7 bases. Trimming at V came to 5 bases and at J to 0 bases, leaving 3 bases not matched to a gene. Looked up from germline, CDR1 is LNHDA and CDR2 is SQIVND (reference sequence). The CDR3 contains 15 residues. CDR3 protein: CASSVGTATNEKLFF. CDR3 DNA: TGTGCCAGTAGTGTCGGGACAGCAACTAATGAAAAACTGTTTTTT.

The chain links TRBV4-1 to TRBJ1-2; the D is unclear. CDR3 size: 15 residues. In germline, CDR1 is MGHRA, CDR2 YSYEKL. Trimming pared 2 bases from V and 5 bases from J, leaving 15 bases between. CDR3 DNA: TGCGCCAGCAGCCAACCTTTCCTAACGGTATATGGCTACACCTTC. Its translation: CASSQPFLTVYGYTF.